The 28 T cell receptor beta chains below were found in one sample sequenced in a study of human T cells and chemical hapten exposure. The time point: patch test 2, 6 weeks after DPC sensitization. Treatment denoted: therapeutic diphenylcyclopropenone sensitization with weekly scalp DPC. TCRdb fed the RACE reads into MiXCR, producing one record per CDR3 protein. In the table there are around 67,000 distinct CDR3 sequences, roughly 8.5% of which are singletons. Sequencing was performed on whole blood, taken in connection with sensitization to the hapten diphenylcyclopropenone (DPC). These receptors came from a woman aged 50 to 60 with alopecia areata. Some clones in this sample may be carry-over from other donors' samples.

The chain uses TRBV21-1 and TRBJ2-3; no check of the table's D call, TRBD1, against the DNA was made. TRBV21-1 counts as a pseudogene. The CDR3 runs to 19 residues. CDR3 protein: CASSKAPPPGQGSTDTQYF. DNA for the CDR3: TGTGCCAGCAGCAAAGCGCCTCCCCCGGGACAGGGGAGTACAGATACGCAGTATTTT.

This clonotype has more than one count but fewer than ten. V gene TRBV5-4 combines with J gene TRBJ1-2; no clear D. This CDR3 comprises 13 residues. Germline-derived CDR1 and CDR2 are SGHNT and YYREEE (reference sequence). Trimming took off 5 bases at V and 4 bases at J, with 12 bases between the two ends. The CDR3 nucleotides are TGTGCCAGCAGTCCTTCGAGCGGCTATGGCTACACCTTC. The encoded protein is CASSPSSGYGYTF.

This chain uses TRBV11-2 with TRBJ2-7, with 9 bases aligning to TRBD1. Trimming removed 5 bases from V and 5 bases from J; junction bases left unmatched: 4. Germline V gene sequence: CDR1 SGHAT, CDR2 FQNNGV. This CDR3 is 13 amino acids long. CDR3 sequence (DNA): TGTGCCAGCAGCCTCACAGGGGGCAACGAGCAGTACTTC. The encoded protein is CASSLTGGNEQYF.

In this sample, this clonotype turned up a few times. The chain recombines TRBV4-2 with TRBJ1-4, with 7 bases matching TRBD1. This CDR3 has 14 residues. Germline-derived CDR1 and CDR2 are LGHNA and YNFKEQ. With 1 base clipped from V and 8 bases from J, the junction kept 4 bases outside the gene matches. The CDR3 DNA sequence: TGTGCCAGCAGCCAAGGACAGGGTTCCGAAAAACTGTTTTTT. Translating gives CASSQGQGSEKLFF.

This clonotype was found many times. The V and J genes are TRBV6-5 and TRBJ2-1; D not resolved. V lost 0 bases and J 0 bases, leaving 3 bases between the germline ends. CDR3 length: 14 residues. CDR1 MNHEY and CDR2 SVGAGI come from the germline V gene. The DNA of the CDR3 is TGTGCCAGCAGTTACTCTAGCTCCTACAATGAGCAGTTCTTC. Encoded protein: CASSYSSSYNEQFF.

In its sample, this clonotype was seen a few times. The J gene is TRBJ2-1, the V gene TRBV6-6, with 8 bases matching TRBD1. The CDR3 length is 14 residues. Per germline, CDR1 MNHNY and CDR2 SVGAGI (reference sequence). The J segment lost 10 bases and the V segment lost 5 bases, leaving 10 bases of the junction unmatched. The CDR3 sequence: CASSPRGQAREQFF. Here the CDR3 DNA reads TGTGCCAGCAGTCCCCGGGGACAGGCGAGAGAGCAGTTCTTC.

This clonotype was seen at least ten times. The chain recombines TRBV7-9 with TRBJ2-3; no definite D call. Trimming pared 5 bases from V and 2 bases from J, leaving 11 bases between. Germline loops: CDR1 SEHNR, CDR2 FQNEAQ (reference sequence). The CDR3 contains 14 residues. CDR3 sequence reads: CASSPLMSTDTQYF. DNA for the CDR3: TGTGCCAGCAGCCCCCTGATGTCCACAGATACGCAGTATTTT.

This clonotype was seen repeatedly, ten times or more. V gene TRBV28 combines with J gene TRBJ2-7; D may match TRBD1 or TRBD2 (6 bases each). The V end lost 5 bases, the J end lost 2 bases, and 19 bases lay between the germline ends. There are 16 residues in the CDR3. From germline, CDR1 is MDHEN and CDR2 SYDVKM. CDR3 amino acids: CASSPTTGALTYEQYF. Here the CDR3 DNA reads TGTGCCAGCAGTCCAACGACGGGGGCCCTAACCTACGAGCAGTACTTC.

The chain combines TRBV3-1 with TRBJ2-3, with a possible D match to TRBD2 (5 bases). CDR3 length: 14 amino acids. Trimming removed 6 bases from V and 3 bases from J, with 13 bases in between. Looked up from germline, CDR1 is LGHDT and CDR2 is YNNKEL (reference sequence). Here the CDR3 reads CASRREQVTDTQYF. Written as DNA, the CDR3 is TGTGCCAGCAGGAGGGAGCAGGTGACAGATACGCAGTATTTT.

Only a few counts were recorded for this clonotype. The chain couples TRBV28 to TRBJ1-2; D perhaps matches TRBD1 (5 bases). This CDR3 comprises 13 residues. The germline V gene encodes CDR1 MDHEN and CDR2 SYDVKM. V dropped 5 bases and J dropped 1 base, with 8 bases sitting between them. DNA of the CDR3: TGTGCCAGCAGTCCAGGGCATAACTATGGCTACACCTTC. Encoded protein: CASSPGHNYGYTF.

At least ten counts were recorded for this clonotype. The CDR3 here is CSARLGASNQPQHF. CDR3 in DNA: TGCAGTGCTAGACTGGGGGCGTCTAATCAGCCCCAGCATTTT. The chain uses TRBV20-1 and TRBJ1-5, with TRBD1 as a possible D gene (6 bases). Per germline, CDR1 DFQATT and CDR2 SNEGSKA (reference sequence). V was shortened by 2 bases and J by 4 bases, with 12 bases between the two germline ends. This CDR3 has 14 amino acids.

V gene TRBV12-3 or TRBV12-4 combines with J gene TRBJ2-2, with D uncertain. V gave up 3 bases and J gave up 6 bases, with 8 bases separating them. The CDR3 length is 13 residues. The CDR3, as DNA: TGTGCCAGCAGTTTGGTGTCGCCCGGGGAGCTGTTTTTT. Its protein product is CASSLVSPGELFF.

This clonotype was seen more than once but under ten times. The chain joins TRBV30 to TRBJ2-2; either TRBD1 or TRBD2 may fit D (5 bases each). Germline V gene data show CDR1 as GTSNPN and CDR2 as SVGIG (reference sequence). Trimming removed 2 bases from V and 0 bases from J, with 13 bases in between. The CDR3 totals 16 residues. The CDR3 DNA sequence: TGTGCCTGGAGTACGGGGACGAACGCGAACACCGGGGAGCTGTTTTTT. Translated: CAWSTGTNANTGELFF. Filled out from reference TRBV30 and TRBJ2-2, the complete variable domain reads SQTIHQWPATLVQPVGSPLSLECTVEGTSNPNLYWYRQAAGRGLQLLFYSVGIGQISSEVPQNLSASRPQDRQFILSSKKLLLSDSGFYLCAWSTGTNANTGELFFGEGSRLTVL.

The rearrangement links TRBV7-3 to TRBJ2-5; D possibly uses TRBD1 or TRBD2 (7 bases each). Germline CDR1 SGHTA, CDR2 FQGTGA. This CDR3 comprises 15 residues. V was clipped by 5 bases and J by 4 bases, with 17 bases between them. CDR3: CASSPGGGAAETQYF. The DNA for the CDR3 is TGTGCCAGCAGCCCAGGGGGGGGGGCAGCAGAGACCCAGTACTTC.

In this sample, this clonotype turned up many times. The chain recombines TRBV12-3 or TRBV12-4 with TRBJ2-7, with TRBD1 identical over 9 bases. The CDR3 has 16 residues. V was pared by 0 bases and J by 3 bases, with 6 bases of the junction left unmatched. The CDR3 DNA follows: TGTGCCAGCAGTTTAGCTCCCGGGACAGGGCACTACGAGCAGTACTTC. Its protein is CASSLAPGTGHYEQYF.

The chain uses TRBV5-1 and TRBJ2-2; maybe TRBD2 (6 bases). This CDR3 region has 13 residues. Germline V gives CDR1 SGHRS, CDR2 YFSETQ. Trimming shortened V by 3 bases and J by 6 bases, and 9 bases separated the two germline ends. CDR3 protein: CASSWTTPGELFF. In DNA form, the CDR3 reads TGCGCCAGCAGCTGGACTACGCCCGGGGAGCTGTTTTTT.

A few counts support this clonotype. The chain links TRBV2 to TRBJ2-2; 10 bases fit TRBD2. This CDR3 is built from 16 residues. Trimming took 3 bases from V and 6 from J; bases not matched to a gene: 7. Germline values: CDR1 SNHLY, CDR2 FYNNEI. The CDR3 is CASSEPGLAGAGELFF. The CDR3 coding sequence is TGTGCCAGCAGTGAGCCGGGGCTAGCGGGGGCCGGGGAGCTGTTTTTT. The whole variable domain, remainder taken from reference TRBV2 and TRBJ2-2, is EPEVTQTPSHQVTQMGQEVILRCVPISNHLYFYWYRQILGQKVEFLVSFYNNEISEKSEIFDDQFSVERPDGSNFTLKIRSTKLEDSAMYFCASSEPGLAGAGELFFGEGSRLTVL.

The gene calls are TRBV5-1 and TRBJ2-3; 8 bases map to TRBD2. Trimming removed 0 bases from V and 7 bases from J; junction bases left unmatched: 10. CDR3 size: 16 residues. CDR1 and CDR2 from the germline V gene are SGHRS and YFSETQ. The CDR3 bases are TGCGCCAGCAGCTTGGATCCGATAGCGGGGTCGAATACGCAGTATTTT. Translated: CASSLDPIAGSNTQYF.

This clonotype appeared a few times. J is TRBJ2-5 and V is TRBV12-3 or TRBV12-4, with D tentatively TRBD1 or TRBD2 (5 bases each). The V and J ends lost 0 bases and 4 bases respectively, with 9 bases between them. The CDR3 covers 14 residues. The CDR3 DNA reads TGTGCCAGCAGTTTAGCGGGGGTTCCAGAGACCCAGTACTTC. Amino acid sequence: CASSLAGVPETQYF.

This sequence joins TRBV18 and TRBJ2-1; 7 bases are shared with TRBD1. The CDR3 length is 16 residues. Germline V lookup: CDR1 KGHSH, CDR2 LQKENI. V lost 3 bases to trimming and J lost 4 bases; unmatched junction nucleotides: 9. This chain's CDR3 is CASSPPGTAIYNEQFF. In DNA form, the CDR3 reads TGTGCCAGCTCACCGCCGGGGACAGCGATATACAATGAGCAGTTCTTC.

This clonotype was counted at least ten times. The V call is TRBV2, the J call TRBJ1-2, with D unclear. CDR1 SNHLY and CDR2 FYNNEI come from the germline V gene. Trimming shortened V by 7 bases and J by 6 bases, and 12 bases separated the two germline ends. The CDR3 extends over 12 amino acids. CDR3 region: CASTRGRDGYTF. CDR3 in DNA: TGTGCCAGCACACGCGGGAGAGATGGCTACACCTTC.

This clonotype was detected ten times or more. This chain connects TRBV6-1 to TRBJ2-7, with D maybe TRBD2 (6 bases). This CDR3 has 14 residues. V was shortened by 3 bases and J by 2 bases, with 11 bases between the two germline ends. Per the germline V gene, CDR1 is MNHNS and CDR2 is SASEGT. Here the CDR3 reads CASSEGRIPYEQYF. The DNA of the CDR3 is TGTGCCAGCAGTGAGGGGAGGATTCCCTACGAGCAGTACTTC.

This clonotype was counted at least ten times. The chain recombines TRBV20-1 with TRBJ2-3, with TRBD2 matching 8 bases. Trimming took 0 bases from V and 4 from J; bases not matched to a gene: 6. Germline V lookup: CDR1 DFQATT, CDR2 SNEGSKA (reference sequence). The CDR3 contains 15 residues. In nucleotides, the CDR3 is TGCAGTGCTAGAGACTCGGGAGGGGGTTCAGATACGCAGTATTTT. The encoded protein is CSARDSGGGSDTQYF.

Only a few counts were recorded for this clonotype. The chain has TRBV5-6 and TRBJ2-1; D may be TRBD2 (5 bases). This CDR3 spans 15 amino acids. V lost 0 bases, J lost 8 bases, and 15 bases lay in between. Germline V gene lookup returns CDR1 SGHDT and CDR2 YYEEEE. This chain's CDR3 is CASSLVTREWYEQFF. DNA for the CDR3: TGTGCCAGCAGCTTGGTAACCCGGGAATGGTATGAGCAGTTCTTC.

The genes are TRBV29-1 and TRBJ2-7, with D maybe TRBD1 (6 bases). Trimming left V 3 bases short and J 6 bases short, with 9 bases between. The CDR3 runs to 11 residues. Germline CDR1 SQVTM, CDR2 ANQGSEA. CDR3 in DNA: TGCAGCGTTGATTGGGGGCGCGAGCAGTACTTC. This sequence encodes CSVDWGREQYF.

This clonotype was seen just once. An end of the junction differs from the germline gene, which may be a read error. The chain links TRBV20-1 to TRBJ2-3; TRBD2 aligns across 11 bases. The CDR3 has 17 amino acids. From germline, CDR1 is DFQATT and CDR2 SNEGSKA (reference sequence). The CDR3 protein is CGARDPLAGVPADTQYF. CDR3 coding DNA: TGCGGTGCTAGAGACCCACTAGCGGGAGTCCCAGCAGATACGCAGTATTTT.

This clonotype came up many times. In nucleotides, the CDR3 is TGCGCCAGCAGCCAACAATTTCGGGGCGAGCAGTACTTC. It yields the protein CASSQQFRGEQYF. This chain connects TRBV4-1 to TRBJ2-7, with D possibly matching TRBD2 (5 bases). V was shortened by 2 bases and J by 6 bases, with 11 bases between the two germline ends. In germline, CDR1 is MGHRA, CDR2 YSYEKL. This CDR3 comprises 13 residues.

This clonotype was detected only a few times. The chain links TRBV7-9 to TRBJ2-7, with D unresolved. CDR1 and CDR2 (germline): SEHNR, FQNEAQ (reference sequence). The CDR3 is made up of 13 amino acids. The V gene lost 3 bases and the J gene lost 0 bases, with 6 bases spanning the gap. CDR3: CASSLVASYEQYF. CDR3 sequence (DNA): TGTGCCAGCAGCTTGGTAGCCTCCTACGAGCAGTACTTC.